Detailed here is one T cell receptor beta chain. What this receptor recognizes is not known. No base-level quality is on record; no much larger clone is a single base apart. Each collaborating institution followed its own protocols to collect whole blood in K2EDTA tubes. For TCRbeta analysis, collaborator samples were shipped as frozen whole blood, as isolated PBMCs, or as DNA extracted from either sample type. This entry comes from a study of blood T cell repertoires in COVID-19 (dated by TCRdb to about 2020). Regarding the study in general: Collaborator samples came from the United States, Italy and Spain and covered acute and convalescent phases of COVID-19. The samples were drawn from two sources: the first 160 participants of the ongoing ImmuneRACE study, and some 1,300 subjects contributed by 6 global collaborators. The prospective study material was composed of cDNA or gDNA derived from T cells, B-cell-depleted T cells, or PBMCs. The dataset comprised deeply sampled blood TCRbeta repertoires from subjects exposed to, actively infected with, or recovered from COVID-19. Where available, HLA class I and class II types were taken from metadata supplied by the sample provider and were not determined by assay-based typing. A de-identified subject ID, COVID-19 status, age in years and sex were almost always included in the sample metadata. The repertoires were made available in a free public database intended to serve as a resource for research on the immune response to SARS-CoV-2. General findings and caveats noted by the study authors: The quantity of clinical and demographic metadata differed by source and by participant and was supplied without curation.

The CDR3 runs 15 residues from the cysteine to the phenylalanine. Only the CDR3 DNA is retained, 45 bases long and in frame from the first base. From the germline V gene, CDR1 is LGHNT and CDR2 is FRNRAP. At the junction V is shortened by 6 bases and J by 3 bases; bases outside the gene matches: 7. TCRbeta CDR3 regions were amplified from genomic DNA by means of the immunoSEQ Assay, a bias-controlled multiplex PCR. In the paper's pipeline: Within the assay, amplification of reference gene primers was used to estimate how many nucleated cells each sample contained. To quantify the absolute abundance of each unique TCRbeta CDR3 rearrangement, sequence reads were collapsed and filtered. Productive Simpson clonality was computed per sample as the square root of Simpson's diversity index over productive rearrangements. TCRdb stores this immuneACCESS table with in-frame sequences only. Part of the clones is absent; in the studies checked, under half of the shortfall reflects unresolved V genes, and no reason is known for the rest. V and J calls plus clone size are reproduced from that table; the DNA served to infer D and trimming. The sample table records around 150,000 clones; about 85% of these occur just once. Jointly, the top ten make up roughly 4.5% of the sample.

Sequences were obtained from peripheral blood. The origin of this receptor is a woman aged 60-75 years with active or convalescent COVID-19. The chain uses TRBV12-5 and TRBJ2-7; the central 11 bases match TRBD1. The encoded CDR3 is CASGTGQGAVYEQYF. The DNA is TGTGCTAGTGGCACCGGACAGGGGGCGGTCTACGAGCAGTACTTC.